Sequencing of this T cell receptor (beta chain) was carried out in a study of blood T cell repertoires in COVID-19. Overall study: Samples of COVID-19 (acute and convalescent) were obtained from the United States, Italy and Spain. T cells, B-cell-depleted T cells, or PBMCs provided the cDNA or gDNA that served as material.

Germline CDR1 and CDR2: MNHEY and SVGAGI. The CDR3 sequence is 14 residues long. J was trimmed by 5 bases and V by 7 bases; bases with no gene match: 7. Assay used: immunoSEQ multiplex PCR; TCRdb lists only in-frame clones, some missing. The table records about 240,000 clones, less than 90% of them present only once. The chain is built from TRBV6-5 and TRBJ2-7; 11 bases agree with TRBD1. This receptor was identified in a man aged 55 to 70 with acute or convalescent COVID-19. Sequencing used peripheral blood. The CDR3 nucleotides are TGTGCCAGCATGGGAGGACAGGGGGCTGACGAGCAGTACTTC. Protein sequence: CASMGGQGADEQYF.